These 20 T cell receptor beta chains were sequenced from one sample in a study of early T cells in non-severe SARS-CoV-2 infection. A single record per CDR3 protein comes from TCRdb applying MiXCR to the 5' RACE reads. Of under 60,000 distinct CDR3 sequences listed, around 8% are singletons. The sequenced material came from whole blood. The receptor source for this set is an adult who was a healthcare worker with PCR-confirmed SARS-CoV-2 infection or an uninfected control (not recorded which).

This clonotype occurred many times. The CDR3 region is CSPAIPSGTGELFF. The CDR3, as DNA: TGCAGCCCAGCCATTCCTTCAGGGACCGGGGAGCTGTTTTTT. This chain connects TRBV29-1 to TRBJ2-2, with D tentatively TRBD1 (5 bases). V lost 8 bases to trimming and J lost 5 bases, with 18 bases between them. CDR3 length equals 14 residues. Germline V gene sequence: CDR1 SQVTM, CDR2 ANQGSEA.

There are many counts of this clonotype. The CDR3 DNA follows: TGTGCCAGCAGCTTAATGGCAGGACGCACAGATACGCAGTATTTT. Its protein product is CASSLMAGRTDTQYF. The chain uses TRBV7-3 and TRBJ2-3; D remains ambiguous. The CDR3 is 15 residues long. Trimming removed 1 base from V and 1 base from J, with 9 bases in between. Germline V gene data show CDR1 as SGHTA and CDR2 as FQGTGA.

This clonotype occurred a few times. The junction does not match germline at one end; this may be a read error. The chain's CDR3 is CASSLSGRSTDTQYF. For the CDR3, the DNA is TGTGCTAGCAGCTTGTCAGGGAGAAGCACAGATACGCAGTATTTT. The V and J genes are TRBV7-7 and TRBJ2-3; D may correspond to TRBD1 or TRBD2 (5 bases each). The length of the CDR3 is 15 residues. From germline, CDR1 is SSHAT and CDR2 FNYEAQ (reference sequence). Full variable domain (rest looked up from reference TRBV7-7 and TRBJ2-3): GAGVSQSPRYKVTKRGQDVTLRCDPISSHATLYWYQQALGQGPEFLTYFNYEAQPDKSGLPSDRFSAERPEGSISTLTIQRTEQRDSAMYRCASSLSGRSTDTQYFGPGTRLTVL.

This chain links TRBV7-9 with TRBJ1-5; no reliable D call. The CDR3 spans 12 residues. V dropped 5 bases and J dropped 7 bases, with 9 bases sitting between them. Per germline, CDR1 SEHNR and CDR2 FQNEAQ (reference sequence). The CDR3 sequence: CASSPLGQPQHF. CDR3 coding DNA: TGTGCCAGCAGCCCGTTAGGCCAGCCCCAGCATTTT.

This clonotype was picked up many times. J is TRBJ1-1 and V is TRBV5-1; D remains ambiguous. The CDR3 is 13 amino acids. CDR1 SGHRS and CDR2 YFSETQ come from the germline V gene. Trimming pared 1 base from V and 4 bases from J, leaving 8 bases between. The CDR3 region is CASSLFSFTEAFF. For the CDR3, the DNA is TGCGCCAGCAGCTTGTTTAGCTTCACTGAAGCTTTCTTT.

With respect to this clonotype: Its ends do not fully match the called genes, so a read error is possible. The CDR3 sequence: CANSLRQGGEAFF. The CDR3 DNA reads TGCGCCAACAGCCTCCGACAGGGCGGGGAAGCTTTCTTT. The V gene is TRBV5-1, the J gene TRBJ1-1; 7 bases are a match to TRBD1. The CDR3 consists of 13 residues. The germline CDR1 and CDR2 sequences are SGHRS and YFSETQ.

This clonotype was counted only a few times. This sequence joins TRBV20-1 and TRBJ1-1; TRBD1 aligns across 8 bases. In germline, CDR1 is DFQATT, CDR2 SNEGSKA (reference sequence). The CDR3 contains 12 residues. After removal of 6 bases from V and 4 bases from J, the junction contained 4 bases not matched to a gene. CDR3 residues: CSALTGGTEAFF. The CDR3 DNA follows: TGCAGTGCGCTTACAGGGGGCACTGAAGCTTTCTTT.

This clonotype was detected only a few times. This chain joins TRBV4-2 and TRBJ2-4, with 9 positions matching TRBD1. The CDR3 covers 17 residues. Germline lookup yields CDR1 LGHNA and CDR2 YNFKEQ. The junction had 11 bases not matched to a gene; V was cut back by 2 bases and J by 6 bases. CDR3 coding DNA: TGTGCCAGCAGCCAATTCGGGACAGGGCATTCGGGAAACATTCAGTACTTC. This translates into CASSQFGTGHSGNIQYF.

There are a few counts of this clonotype. The chain carries TRBV29-1 and TRBJ2-4; the match to TRBD1 covers 11 bases. The germline gives CDR1 SQVTM, CDR2 ANQGSEA. This CDR3 region has 13 residues. V dropped 6 bases and J dropped 6; count of bases not matched to a gene: 4. The CDR3, as DNA: TGCAGCGTCGGACAGGGGGCTGGAAACATTCAGTACTTC. Encoded protein: CSVGQGAGNIQYF.

The rearrangement links TRBV25-1 to TRBJ1-5; 9 nucleotides agree with TRBD1. CDR3 length: 15 amino acids. With V trimmed by 7 bases and J by 1 base, 5 bases remained unmatched. Germline CDR1 is MGHDK and CDR2 is SYGVNS. CDR3 DNA: TGTGCCAGCACCGCGGACAGGGGCAGCAATCAGCCCCAGCATTTT. This encodes CASTADRGSNQPQHF. Supplemented by reference TRBV25-1 and TRBJ1-5, the full variable domain reads EADIYQTPRYLVIGTGKKITLECSQTMGHDKMYWYQQDPGMELHLIHYSYGVNSTEKGDLSSESTVSRIRTEHFPLTLESARPSHTSQYLCASTADRGSNQPQHFGDGTRLSIL.

The chain couples TRBV28 to TRBJ1-5; TRBD1 matches 7 bases. The CDR3 is 14 amino acids. V lost 5 bases, J lost 4 bases, and 5 bases stayed unmatched. Germline V gives CDR1 MDHEN, CDR2 SYDVKM. The CDR3 loop is CASSPLTGNQPQHF. For the CDR3, the DNA is TGTGCCAGCAGTCCATTGACAGGGAATCAGCCCCAGCATTTT.

The chain has TRBV20-1 and TRBJ1-3; D is uncertain. The CDR3 has 14 residues. The germline V gene has CDR1 DFQATT and CDR2 SNEGSKA (reference sequence). Trimming pared 0 bases from V and 0 bases from J, leaving 6 bases between. The CDR3 reads CSARERSSGNTIYF. The CDR3 DNA follows: TGCAGTGCTAGAGAACGGTCCTCTGGAAACACCATATATTTT.

The chain is built from TRBV6-5 and TRBJ1-1; 9 nucleotides align to TRBD1. Germline loops: CDR1 MNHEY, CDR2 SVGAGI. CDR3 size: 15 residues. Trimming removed 4 bases from V and 0 bases from J; junction bases left unmatched: 3. CDR3 nucleotides: TGTGCCAGCAGTTGGGGACAGGGACTGAACACTGAAGCTTTCTTT. Translating it yields CASSWGQGLNTEAFF.

This chain uses TRBV5-1 with TRBJ2-1; 14 bases map to TRBD2. V shed 4 bases and J 5 bases; nucleotides not matched to a gene: 5. Looked up from germline, CDR1 is SGHRS and CDR2 is YFSETQ. The length of the CDR3 is 16 residues. The CDR3 is CASSRLAGGENNEQFF. CDR3 bases: TGCGCCAGCAGCCGACTAGCGGGAGGGGAGAACAATGAGCAGTTCTTC.

This chain uses TRBV12-3 or TRBV12-4 with TRBJ1-2, with 12 bases matching TRBD1. With V trimmed by 8 bases and J by 8 bases, 3 bases remained unmatched. The CDR3 extends over 12 amino acids. CDR3 protein: CASGDRGQGYTF. CDR3 coding DNA: TGTGCCAGCGGGGACAGGGGGCAGGGCTACACCTTC.

In its sample, this clonotype was seen many times. The chain combines TRBV6-6 with TRBJ1-6; D is unresolved. Germline assignment: CDR1 MNHNY and CDR2 SVGAGI (reference sequence). The CDR3 covers 14 residues. The germline V and J ends were trimmed by 5 bases and 5 bases, with 10 bases remaining between them. Here the CDR3 reads CASSLGPNNSPLHF. The CDR3 DNA follows: TGTGCCAGCAGTCTAGGACCCAATAATTCACCCCTCCACTTT.

This clonotype came up many times. This chain links TRBV7-9 with TRBJ1-2; 7 bases map to TRBD1. Per the germline V gene, CDR1 is SEHNR and CDR2 is FQNEAQ (reference sequence). Germline trimming cut 4 bases from V and 6 bases from J; bases unmatched to any gene: 8. The CDR3 has 14 amino acids. CDR3 amino acids: CASSSDRVTNGYTF. CDR3 DNA sequence: TGTGCCAGCAGCTCCGACAGGGTAACGAATGGCTACACCTTC. The full variable domain, its missing parts supplied by reference TRBV7-9 and TRBJ1-2, is DTGVSQNPRHKITKRGQNVTFRCDPISEHNRLYWYRQTLGQGPEFLTYFQNEAQLEKSRLLSDRFSAERPKGSFSTLEIQRTEQGDSAMYLCASSSDRVTNGYTFGSGTRLTVV.

This clonotype was recorded a few times. J is TRBJ2-1 and V is TRBV7-2; 9 bases map to TRBD2. The CDR3 covers 13 residues. With 4 bases clipped from V and 7 bases from J, the junction kept 2 bases outside the gene matches. Germline assignment: CDR1 SGHTA and CDR2 FQGNSA. The CDR3 sequence is CASSSTSGNEQFF. For the CDR3, the DNA is TGTGCCAGCAGCTCTACTAGCGGGAATGAGCAGTTCTTC.

Many counts were recorded for this clonotype. The genes are TRBV6-5 and TRBJ1-5; 7 bases line up with TRBD1. The germline V gene has CDR1 MNHEY and CDR2 SVGAGI. With 2 bases clipped from V and 8 bases from J, the junction kept 6 bases outside the gene matches. The CDR3 contains 14 residues. The CDR3 is CASSYARGREPQHF. DNA for the CDR3: TGTGCCAGCAGTTACGCCAGGGGGAGAGAGCCCCAGCATTTT.

This clonotype was seen only a few times. The germline gene is not matched at one end of the junction; a read error may be the cause. V and J are TRBV3-1 and TRBJ1-3; TRBD1 is a possible D gene (5 bases). Germline V gene data show CDR1 as LGHDT and CDR2 as YNNKEL (reference sequence). The CDR3 has 15 amino acids. The CDR3: CASRAPGPSENTIYF. The CDR3 DNA reads as TGTGCCAGCAGGGCCCCGGGACCCTCTGAAAACACCATATATTTT.